The entry that follows covers one T cell receptor (beta chain) sequence. This specimen belongs to a study of T cells in Graves' hyperthyroidism and ophthalmopathy. Study details: Peripheral blood was acquired at first diagnosis, ahead of any therapy whatsoever.

RNA transcripts gave rise to amplified TCR beta CDR3 regions. The TCR CDR3 was amplified in a first-round RT-PCR using the HTBI primer set. TCRdb reanalysed the multiplex PCR reads using MiXCR and keeps one entry per CDR3 protein. Seen here are under 650,000 distinct CDR3 sequences, about 17% observed once, and the top ten hold less than 4.5%. Input material: blood. The sequence came from a woman under 40 with Graves' hyperthyroidism.

As DNA, the CDR3 is TGCGCCAGCAGACGCGATGCAGACAGGGAAGGGATACGAGCTTTCTTT. It encodes CASRRDADREGIRAFF. The V call is TRBV5-1, the J call TRBJ1-1, with TRBD1 identical over 7 bases. The CDR3 runs to 16 residues. Unmatched junction bases numbered 20, after V lost 5 bases and J lost 10 bases. The germline V gene has CDR1 SGHRS and CDR2 YFSETQ.